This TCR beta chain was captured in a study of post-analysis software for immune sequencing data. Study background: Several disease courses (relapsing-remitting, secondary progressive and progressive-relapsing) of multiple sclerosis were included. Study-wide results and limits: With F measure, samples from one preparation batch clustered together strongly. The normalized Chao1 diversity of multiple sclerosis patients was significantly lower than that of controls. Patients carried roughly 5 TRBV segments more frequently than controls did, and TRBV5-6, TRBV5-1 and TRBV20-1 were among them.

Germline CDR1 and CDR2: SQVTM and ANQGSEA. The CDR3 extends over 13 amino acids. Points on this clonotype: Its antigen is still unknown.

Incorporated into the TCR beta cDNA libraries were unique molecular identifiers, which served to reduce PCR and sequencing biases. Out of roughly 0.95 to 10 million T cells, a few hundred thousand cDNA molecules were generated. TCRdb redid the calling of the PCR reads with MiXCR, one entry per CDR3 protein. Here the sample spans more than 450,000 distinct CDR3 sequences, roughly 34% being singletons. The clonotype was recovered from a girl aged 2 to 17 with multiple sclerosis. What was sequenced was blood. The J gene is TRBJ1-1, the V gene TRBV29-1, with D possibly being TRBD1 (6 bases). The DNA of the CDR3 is TGCAGTACCACAGGGAGTGTGGACACTGAAGCTTTCTTT. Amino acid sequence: CSTTGSVDTEAFF.